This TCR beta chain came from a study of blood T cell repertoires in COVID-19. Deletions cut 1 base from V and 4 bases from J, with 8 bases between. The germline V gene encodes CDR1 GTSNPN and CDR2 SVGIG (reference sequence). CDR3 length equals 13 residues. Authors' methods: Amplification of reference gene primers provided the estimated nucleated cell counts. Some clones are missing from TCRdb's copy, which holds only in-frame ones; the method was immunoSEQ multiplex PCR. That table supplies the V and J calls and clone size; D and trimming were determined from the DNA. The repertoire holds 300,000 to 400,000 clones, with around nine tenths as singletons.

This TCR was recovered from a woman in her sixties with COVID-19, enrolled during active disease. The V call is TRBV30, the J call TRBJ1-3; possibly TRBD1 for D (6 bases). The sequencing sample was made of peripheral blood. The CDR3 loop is CAWSGQGGNTIYF. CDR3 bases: TGTGCCTGGAGTGGGCAGGGGGGAAACACCATATATTTT.